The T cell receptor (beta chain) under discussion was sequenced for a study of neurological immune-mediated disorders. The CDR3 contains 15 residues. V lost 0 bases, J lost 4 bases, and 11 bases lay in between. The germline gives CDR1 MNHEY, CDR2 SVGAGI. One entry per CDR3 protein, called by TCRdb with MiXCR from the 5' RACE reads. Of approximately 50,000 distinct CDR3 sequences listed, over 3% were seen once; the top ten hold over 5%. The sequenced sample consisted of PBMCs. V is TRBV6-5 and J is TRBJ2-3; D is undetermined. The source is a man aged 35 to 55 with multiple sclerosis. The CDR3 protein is CASSYSGSLADTQYF. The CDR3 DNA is TGTGCCAGCAGTTACTCTGGTTCCCTGGCAGATACGCAGTATTTT.